This T cell receptor (beta chain) was identified in a study of technical replicates of blood from several donors. Some clones are missing from TCRdb's copy, which holds only in-frame ones; the method was immunoSEQ multiplex PCR. The sample carries tens of thousands of clones, roughly 90% recorded once. Germline loops: CDR1 DFQATT, CDR2 SNEGSKA (reference sequence). Trimming took 6 bases from V and 5 from J; bases not matched to a gene: 3. The CDR3 has 11 amino acids. The rearrangement links TRBV20-1 to TRBJ2-5; 7 bases align to TRBD2. The TCR sequence derives from a human donor in good health. Some clones in this sample may be carry-over from other donors' samples. Sequencing input: PBMCs. The CDR3 sequence: CSAWGGETQYF. For the CDR3, the DNA is TGCAGTGCCTGGGGGGGGGAGACCCAGTACTTC.